This TCR beta chain was recorded in a study of T cells after yellow fever vaccination. Study overall: Fractions of limited cellularity were prepared by means of SMART-Seq v4 Ultra Low Input.

V lost 5 bases, J lost 3 bases, and 17 bases lay in between. The CDR3 runs 17 residues. Germline V CDR1 and CDR2: WNHNN, SYGVQD (reference sequence). Findings and limits, study-wide: Repertoires sorted by FACS could include abundant clonotypes that are contaminants from the bulk population. Just a small share of clonotypes turned up in the CD4 compartment as well as the CD8 compartment.

A universal primer site and UMIs were added as TCR cDNA was made by 5'RACE template switching. TCRdb re-called the 5' RACE reads with MiXCR, one entry per CDR3 protein. The table has fewer than 85,000 distinct CDR3 sequences, over 7.5% seen once. This clonotype was detected many times. Antigen unknown. The material was CD8+ T cells sorted from PBMCs, obtained on the day of the yellow fever booster vaccination. This receptor was obtained from a man aged 30-40 years who received the YFV17D yellow fever vaccine. The rearrangement joins TRBV10-1 to TRBJ2-6; D tentatively reads TRBD1 or TRBD2 (6 bases each). CDR3 residues: CASSIDTGALGANVLTF. The CDR3 DNA follows: TGCGCCAGCAGTATCGACACGGGGGCGCTTGGGGCCAACGTCCTGACTTTC.